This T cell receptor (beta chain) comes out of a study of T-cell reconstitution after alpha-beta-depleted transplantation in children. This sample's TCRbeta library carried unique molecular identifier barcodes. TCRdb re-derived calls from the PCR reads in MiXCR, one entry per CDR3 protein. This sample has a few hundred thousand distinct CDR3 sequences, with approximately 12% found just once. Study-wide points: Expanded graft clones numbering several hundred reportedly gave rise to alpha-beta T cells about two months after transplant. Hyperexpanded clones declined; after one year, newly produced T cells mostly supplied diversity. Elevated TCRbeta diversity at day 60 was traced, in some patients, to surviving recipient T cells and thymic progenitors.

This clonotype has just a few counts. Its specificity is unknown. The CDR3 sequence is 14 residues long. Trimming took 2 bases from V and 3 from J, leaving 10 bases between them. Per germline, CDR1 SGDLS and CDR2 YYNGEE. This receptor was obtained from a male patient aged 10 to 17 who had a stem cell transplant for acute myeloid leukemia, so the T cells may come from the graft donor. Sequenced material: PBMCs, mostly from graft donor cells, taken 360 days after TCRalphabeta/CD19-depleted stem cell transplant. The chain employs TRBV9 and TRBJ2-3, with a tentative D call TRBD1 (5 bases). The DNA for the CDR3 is TGTGCCAGCAGCGTTGGGGCCCTGACAGATACGCAGTATTTT. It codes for CASSVGALTDTQYF.